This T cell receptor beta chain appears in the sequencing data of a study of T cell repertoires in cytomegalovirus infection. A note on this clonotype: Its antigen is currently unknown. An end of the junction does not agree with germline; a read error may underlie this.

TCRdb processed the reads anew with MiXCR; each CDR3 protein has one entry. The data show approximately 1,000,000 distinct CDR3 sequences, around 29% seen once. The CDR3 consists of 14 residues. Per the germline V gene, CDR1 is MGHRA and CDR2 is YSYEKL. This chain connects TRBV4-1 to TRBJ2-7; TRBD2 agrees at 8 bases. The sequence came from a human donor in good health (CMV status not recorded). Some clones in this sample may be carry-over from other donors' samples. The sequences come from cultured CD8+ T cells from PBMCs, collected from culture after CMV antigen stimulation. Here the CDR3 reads CANSQVSGGYEQYF. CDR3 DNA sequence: TGCGCCAACAGCCAAGTGAGCGGGGGATACGAGCAGTACTTC.